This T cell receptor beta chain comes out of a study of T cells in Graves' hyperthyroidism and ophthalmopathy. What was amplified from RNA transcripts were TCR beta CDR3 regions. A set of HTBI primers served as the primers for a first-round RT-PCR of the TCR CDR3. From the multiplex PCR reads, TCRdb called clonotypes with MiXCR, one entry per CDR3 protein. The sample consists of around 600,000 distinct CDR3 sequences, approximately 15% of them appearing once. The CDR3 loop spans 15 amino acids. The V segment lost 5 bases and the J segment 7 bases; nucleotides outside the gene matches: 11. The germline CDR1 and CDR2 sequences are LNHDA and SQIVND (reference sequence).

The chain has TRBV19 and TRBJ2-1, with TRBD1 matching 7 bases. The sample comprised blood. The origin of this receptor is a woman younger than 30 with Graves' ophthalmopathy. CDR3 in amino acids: CASSSRQGAWNEQFF. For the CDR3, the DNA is TGTGCCAGTAGTTCACGACAGGGTGCTTGGAATGAGCAGTTCTTC.